These 32 T cell receptor beta chains originate from one sample sequenced in a study of T cells after posttransplantation cyclophosphamide. Busulfan-fludarabine conditioning, marrow transplant, and cyclophosphamide on days +3 and +4 were administered. Assay used: immunoSEQ multiplex PCR; TCRdb lists only in-frame clones, some missing. This repertoire holds about 9,100 clones, and none appear only once. Sequences were derived from PBMCs, sampled 350 to 390 days after allogeneic stem cell transplant with posttransplant cyclophosphamide. The origin of the receptors is a male patient in his fifties who received an allogeneic stem cell transplant from a related donor and was CMV-positive. Some T cells here may be from the graft donor.

In its sample, this clone is medium-sized. The chain has TRBV7-6 and TRBJ2-5, with D tentatively TRBD2 (5 bases). Trimming removed 0 bases at V and 5 bases at J, with 13 bases between. From germline, CDR1 is SGHVS and CDR2 FNYEAQ. The CDR3 totals 15 residues. The CDR3 DNA is TGTGCCAGCAGCTTAGCGCGCGGGCTATCGGAGACCCAGTACTTC. As protein: CASSLARGLSETQYF.

This clone was recorded many times. The rearrangement links TRBV11-2 to TRBJ2-3, with 7 bases fitting TRBD2. The CDR3 is 16 amino acids. Germline V gene data show CDR1 as SGHAT and CDR2 as FQNNGV. The V gene end was trimmed by 4 bases and the J gene end by 2 bases; junction bases not matched to a gene: 9. CDR3 amino acids: CASSSFGTMSTDTQYF. In DNA, the CDR3 is TGTGCCAGCAGCTCCTTTGGGACTATGTCCACAGATACGCAGTATTTT.

This clone was detected many times. The chain links TRBV5-6 to TRBJ1-1; D ambiguous. Per germline, CDR1 SGHDT and CDR2 YYEEEE. The CDR3 extends over 13 amino acids. With 2 bases removed from V and 2 bases from J, the gap between germline ends came to 7 bases. CDR3 region: CASSFNSNTEAFF. CDR3 DNA: TGTGCCAGCAGCTTTAACAGTAACACTGAAGCTTTCTTT.

This clone was detected ten times or more. This rearrangement joins TRBV6-5 to TRBJ2-5; 11 bases are a match to TRBD2. Trimming removed 0 bases from V and 6 bases from J; junction bases left unmatched: 6. The CDR3 has 16 amino acids. Germline loops: CDR1 MNHEY, CDR2 SVGAGI. The CDR3 is CASSYSYSGGAKTQYF. CDR3 bases: TGTGCCAGCAGTTACTCCTATAGCGGGGGGGCGAAGACCCAGTACTTC.

This clone showed up many times. The chain uses TRBV5-1 and TRBJ2-2; D is perhaps TRBD2 (5 bases). CDR3 length: 16 residues. Germline V gene sequence: CDR1 SGHRS, CDR2 YFSETQ. The V and J ends lost 3 bases and 2 bases respectively, with 14 bases between them. CDR3 region: CASSSQLGRNTGELFF. The DNA for the CDR3 is TGCGCCAGCAGCTCGCAACTAGGTCGAAACACCGGGGAGCTGTTTTTT.

This clone was counted many times. The CDR3 DNA follows: TGTGCCAGCAGCTTGCCCACAGGGGGCGTTGAAAAACTGTTTTTT. Amino acids: CASSLPTGGVEKLFF. This chain connects TRBV5-6 to TRBJ1-4; 9 bases are a match to TRBD1. Germline values: CDR1 SGHDT, CDR2 YYEEEE. V dropped 1 base and J dropped 7; count of bases not matched to a gene: 5. CDR3 length: 15 residues.

Many counts were recorded for this clone. This sequence joins TRBV13 and TRBJ1-2; no clear D gene. V was pared by 4 bases and J by 8 bases, with 14 bases between. CDR3 length: 13 residues. CDR1 and CDR2 from the germline V gene are PRHDT and FYEKMQ (reference sequence). Written as DNA, the CDR3 is TGTGCCAGCAGCTCGGATACCTCTAGGGGCTACACCTTC. Its protein is CASSSDTSRGYTF.

There are many counts of this clone. The chain is built from TRBV7-8 and TRBJ2-3; no firm D call. From germline, CDR1 is SGHVS and CDR2 FQNEAQ. Trimming pared 5 bases from V and 3 bases from J, leaving 15 bases between. The CDR3 contains 15 residues. For the CDR3, the DNA is TGTGCCAGCAGCGTGTCAAGTACGGGTACAGATACGCAGTATTTT. Its protein product is CASSVSSTGTDTQYF.

The chain has TRBV6-5 and TRBJ1-1; 10 bases align to TRBD1. CDR3 length equals 13 residues. V was clipped by 11 bases and J by 3 bases; unmatched bases: 6. From germline, CDR1 is MNHEY and CDR2 SVGAGI. The chain's CDR3 is CAGGGTGDTEAFF. CDR3 sequence (DNA): TGTGCCGGGGGGGGGACAGGGGACACTGAAGCTTTCTTT.

This clone was counted at least ten times. The chain couples TRBV27 to TRBJ2-5; 8 positions match TRBD1. The CDR3 sequence is 15 residues long. V dropped 5 bases and J dropped 5; count of bases not matched to a gene: 10. The germline CDR1 and CDR2 sequences are MNHEY and SMNVEV (reference sequence). The CDR3 DNA reads TGTGCCAGCAGTATAGACACAGGGGGGCGGGAGACCCAGTACTTC. Residues: CASSIDTGGRETQYF.

This clone was picked up many times. This chain connects TRBV19 to TRBJ2-7; 12 bases map to TRBD1. Per germline, CDR1 LNHDA and CDR2 SQIVND (reference sequence). The J segment lost 6 bases and the V segment lost 5 bases, leaving 8 bases of the junction unmatched. CDR3 length equals 15 residues. CDR3: CASSPGDRGQSEQYF. As DNA, the CDR3 is TGTGCCAGTAGTCCAGGGGACAGGGGGCAGTCCGAGCAGTACTTC.

In its sample, this clone was seen many times. DNA for the CDR3: TGTGCCTTCGGACAGGGGGCTTCCTACAATGAGCAGTTCTTC. Translation: CAFGQGASYNEQFF. The chain recombines TRBV30 with TRBJ2-1, with 11 bases matching TRBD1. Germline CDR1 is GTSNPN and CDR2 is SVGIG (reference sequence). J lost 1 base, V lost 7 bases, and 3 bases had no gene match. This CDR3 is built from 14 residues.

This clone is termed medium-sized. The chain links TRBV2 to TRBJ1-3; D is possibly TRBD1 (5 bases). This CDR3 spans 15 amino acids. V lost 1 base to trimming and J lost 4 bases, with 11 bases between them. Germline CDR1 and CDR2: SNHLY and FYNNEI. In nucleotides, the CDR3 is TGTGCCAGCAGTGAAGAAGGGGTAGGAGGAAACACCATATATTTT. This encodes CASSEEGVGGNTIYF.

There are many counts of this clone. The CDR3 region has the DNA TGTGCCAGCAGACAGTCAGGGCGGAATTTACCCCAGCATTTT. It yields the protein CASRQSGRNLPQHF. The chain couples TRBV5-6 to TRBJ1-5, with TRBD1 as a possible D gene (5 bases). V lost 5 bases and J 10 bases, leaving 19 bases between the germline ends. Germline V gene sequence: CDR1 SGHDT, CDR2 YYEEEE. This CDR3 is 14 amino acids long.

The sample holds many counts of this clone. This sequence joins TRBV2 and TRBJ2-2; TRBD1 might be the D (5 bases). CDR3 length equals 14 residues. Looked up from germline, CDR1 is SNHLY and CDR2 is FYNNEI. Trimming removed 7 bases from V and 4 bases from J, with 13 bases in between. The CDR3 DNA follows: TGTGCCAGCAACCAGGGTAGGGGCACCGGGGAGCTGTTTTTT. As protein: CASNQGRGTGELFF.

This clone was recorded many times. The rearrangement uses TRBV9 and TRBJ2-1; 9 bases map to TRBD1. The CDR3 has 16 amino acids. Germline V gene lookup returns CDR1 SGDLS and CDR2 YYNGEE. Unmatched junction bases numbered 1, after V lost 0 bases and J lost 0 bases. CDR3: CASSVGGQGSYNEQFF. CDR3 DNA sequence: TGTGCCAGCAGCGTAGGGGGACAGGGCTCCTACAATGAGCAGTTCTTC.

This clone is labeled as medium-sized (0.01 to 0.1%). This sequence joins TRBV6-5 and TRBJ2-7; 8 nucleotides match TRBD1. Trimming cost V 0 bases and J 1 base; bases outside gene matches: 5. Germline CDR1 and CDR2: MNHEY and SVGAGI. The CDR3 has 16 residues. CDR3 DNA sequence: TGTGCCAGCAGTTACTCGCCGGGACAGGCTTCCTACGAGCAGTACTTC. Its protein is CASSYSPGQASYEQYF.

This clone appeared many times. One end of the junction fails to match germline, which may point to a read error. Other DNA sequences of this sample code for an identical CDR3. The CDR3 DNA follows: TGTGCCAGCAGTCGCCGGGACAGGGTCGACTATGGCTATACCTTC. Translating it yields CASSRRDRVDYGYTF. The chain carries TRBV28 and TRBJ1-2, with TRBD1 matching over 9 bases. The CDR3 runs to 15 residues. Germline CDR1 reads MDHEN; CDR2 reads SYDVKM.

There are many counts of this clone. The V call is TRBV7-2, the J call TRBJ2-2, with 9 bases lining up with TRBD2. Germline CDR1 is SGHTA and CDR2 is FQGNSA. This CDR3 contains 15 residues. The trim removed 5 bases at V and 3 bases at J, leaving 4 bases unmatched. The CDR3: CASSLQRGDTGELFF. In nucleotides, the CDR3 is TGTGCCAGCAGCCTACAGCGGGGGGACACCGGGGAGCTGTTTTTT.

This clone has ten or more counts. The chain carries TRBV18 and TRBJ2-4; maybe TRBD2 (5 bases). V lost 0 bases to trimming and J lost 3 bases, with 15 bases between them. The germline V gene encodes CDR1 KGHSH and CDR2 LQKENI. The CDR3 has 17 residues. The CDR3 DNA reads TGTGCCAGCTCACCACCGGAACGGGGAACCCTCAAAAACATTCAGTACTTC. The encoded protein is CASSPPERGTLKNIQYF.

This clone was detected many times. The chain has TRBV6-5 and TRBJ2-1, with TRBD2 matching over 11 bases. The CDR3 contains 15 residues. The V gene end was trimmed by 10 bases and the J gene end by 8 bases; junction bases not matched to a gene: 13. Germline-derived CDR1 and CDR2 are MNHEY and SVGAGI. Written as DNA, the CDR3 is TGTGCCACCTCGATTCTAGCGGGAGGCACGGATGAGCAGTTCTTC. This gives the protein CATSILAGGTDEQFF.

This clone was observed many times. The chain recombines TRBV6-1 with TRBJ1-3; the D is unclear. The CDR3 covers 14 residues. V was trimmed by 2 bases and J by 4 bases, leaving 9 bases between them. CDR1 and CDR2 from the germline V gene are MNHNS and SASEGT. The DNA of the CDR3 is TGTGCCAGCAGTGAAATCATGTCAGGAAACACCATATATTTT. Translated, it gives CASSEIMSGNTIYF.

This clone was seen at least ten times. This chain connects TRBV6-5 to TRBJ2-6; D is unresolved. The CDR3 loop spans 14 amino acids. Looked up from germline, CDR1 is MNHEY and CDR2 is SVGAGI. V was clipped by 5 bases and J by 4 bases, with 9 bases between them. The CDR3 spells CASSQYPGANVLTF. In nucleotides, the CDR3 is TGTGCCAGCAGTCAGTACCCCGGGGCCAACGTCCTGACTTTC.

This clone showed up many times. The V and J genes are TRBV2 and TRBJ2-7; D uncertain. The length of the CDR3 is 18 residues. The germline CDR1 and CDR2 sequences are SNHLY and FYNNEI. Trimming cost V 6 bases and J 2 bases, with 26 bases left between them. CDR3 residues: CASRHNSKQTVAPYEQYF. The CDR3 DNA is TGTGCCAGCAGGCATAACAGTAAGCAGACGGTGGCACCCTACGAGCAGTACTTC.

This clone was seen at least ten times. The chain joins TRBV9 to TRBJ1-1; 7 bases align to TRBD1. Trimming took 4 bases from V and 12 from J; bases not matched to a gene: 12. Germline assignment: CDR1 SGDLS and CDR2 YYNGEE. This CDR3 region has 13 residues. CDR3 residues: CASSPRQGVIPFF. The DNA for the CDR3 is TGTGCCAGCAGCCCCCGACAGGGAGTGATTCCTTTCTTT.

Many counts were recorded for this clone. The CDR3 here is CASSFSSGEYNEQFF. The DNA of the CDR3 is TGTGCCAGCAGCTTTAGTAGCGGGGAATACAATGAGCAGTTCTTC. This chain links TRBV7-3 with TRBJ2-1; 8 bases map to TRBD2. V lost 3 bases and J lost 4; bases outside the gene matches: 5. Germline V gene sequence: CDR1 SGHTA, CDR2 FQGTGA. The length of the CDR3 is 15 residues.

This clone was counted at least ten times. The chain joins TRBV9 to TRBJ2-7; tentative D call: TRBD2 (5 bases). Germline V gene sequence: CDR1 SGDLS, CDR2 YYNGEE. Trimming shortened V by 2 bases and J by 0 bases, and 18 bases separated the two germline ends. The CDR3 is made up of 17 amino acids. In nucleotides, the CDR3 is TGTGCCAGCAGCGTCGGTCTTGGCGGGTCGAGCTCCTACGAGCAGTACTTC. It encodes CASSVGLGGSSSYEQYF.

At least ten counts were recorded for this clone. V is TRBV19 and J is TRBJ2-1, with 10 bases that match TRBD1. This CDR3 has 15 residues. The germline V gene encodes CDR1 LNHDA and CDR2 SQIVND (reference sequence). V lost 5 bases, J lost 4 bases, and 5 bases stayed unmatched. CDR3 loop: CASSLRTGGYNEQFF. The CDR3 region has the DNA TGTGCCAGTAGTCTACGGACAGGGGGTTACAATGAGCAGTTCTTC. The complete variable domain, with remaining parts taken from reference TRBV19 and TRBJ2-1, reads DGGITQSPKYLFRKEGQNVTLSCEQNLNHDAMYWYRQDPGQGLRLIYYSQIVNDFQKGDIAEGYSVSREKKESFPLTVTSAQKNPTAFYLCASSLRTGGYNEQFFGPGTRLTVL.

This clone has ten or more counts. The gene calls are TRBV7-9 and TRBJ2-1; a possible D gene is TRBD2 (7 bases). This CDR3 spans 17 amino acids. Per germline, CDR1 SEHNR and CDR2 FQNEAQ (reference sequence). Trimming cost V 0 bases and J 5 bases, with 17 bases left between them. The CDR3 here is CASSLAGGGPDHNEQFF. Here the CDR3 DNA reads TGTGCCAGCAGCTTAGCGGGCGGGGGCCCCGACCACAATGAGCAGTTCTTC.

This clone came up many times. The V call is TRBV5-1, the J call TRBJ1-3, with D hard to call. Germline loops: CDR1 SGHRS, CDR2 YFSETQ. V was clipped by 0 bases and J by 0 bases, with 4 bases between them. CDR3 length equals 14 residues. The DNA for the CDR3 is TGCGCCAGCAGCTTGGCGGGCTCTGGAAACACCATATATTTT. Its protein is CASSLAGSGNTIYF.

There are many counts of this clone. The gene calls are TRBV2 and TRBJ2-3; possibly TRBD2 for D (6 bases). The CDR3 spans 13 residues. V lost 8 bases, J lost 0 bases, and 9 bases lay in between. Germline V gene lookup returns CDR1 SNHLY and CDR2 FYNNEI. The CDR3 reads CASRGLSTDTQYF. DNA of the CDR3: TGTGCCAGCCGGGGACTGAGCACAGATACGCAGTATTTT.

This clone was observed a handful of times. The chain recombines TRBV11-2 with TRBJ2-1, with 9 bases aligning to TRBD1. This CDR3 spans 15 amino acids. Germline V gives CDR1 SGHAT, CDR2 FQNNGV. The trim removed 1 base at V and 8 bases at J, leaving 6 bases unmatched. The CDR3 spells CASSLAGQGIDEQFF. The CDR3 DNA reads TGTGCCAGCAGCTTAGCGGGACAGGGAATCGATGAGCAGTTCTTC. Full variable domain (rest looked up from reference TRBV11-2 and TRBJ2-1): EAGVAQSPRYKIIEKRQSVAFWCNPISGHATLYWYQQILGQGPKLLIQFQNNGVVDDSQLPKDRFSAERLKGVDSTLKIQPAKLEDSAVYLCASSLAGQGIDEQFFGPGTRLTVL.